These 27 T cell receptor beta chains share one sample of origin, sequenced in a study of shared clonotypes between healthy human individuals. CD45RO-negative cells were positively selected for CCR7, leaving out terminally differentiated effector memory CD45RA+ cells. Assay used: immunoSEQ multiplex PCR; TCRdb lists only in-frame clones, some missing. The sample consists of roughly 600,000 clones, 95% to 98% of them appearing once. The sample was naive CD8+ T cells sorted from blood. These receptors were obtained from a man younger than 45 in good health.

DNA of the CDR3: TGTGCCAGCAGTTCCACAGAGAACACTGAAGCTTTCTTT. This sequence encodes CASSSTENTEAFF. The chain couples TRBV6-5 to TRBJ1-1; D ambiguous. The CDR3 loop spans 13 amino acids. Germline-derived CDR1 and CDR2 are MNHEY and SVGAGI. V was shortened by 4 bases and J by 1 base, with 7 bases between the two germline ends.

This clone is a singleton in its sample. This chain connects TRBV7-9 to TRBJ2-7; TRBD2 aligns across 8 bases. Per the germline V gene, CDR1 is SEHNR and CDR2 is FQNEAQ (reference sequence). The J segment lost 1 base and the V segment lost 6 bases, leaving 8 bases of the junction unmatched. The CDR3 is 15 amino acids. The CDR3 loop reads CASRSGLAESYEQYF. The CDR3 DNA reads as TGTGCCAGCAGGTCAGGACTAGCCGAATCCTACGAGCAGTACTTC. The full variable domain, in which reference TRBV7-9 and TRBJ2-7 provide the parts outside the CDR3, is DTGVSQNPRHKITKRGQNVTFRCDPISEHNRLYWYRQTLGQGPEFLTYFQNEAQLEKSRLLSDRFSAERPKGSFSTLEIQRTEQGDSAMYLCASRSGLAESYEQYFGPGTRLTVT.

The rearrangement uses TRBV7-9 and TRBJ2-7; unclear D gene. From germline, CDR1 is SEHNR and CDR2 FQNEAQ (reference sequence). V shed 4 bases and J shed 4 bases, with 20 bases lying between them. This CDR3 comprises 16 residues. The CDR3 coding sequence is TGTGCCAGCAGCTCCTCGGACGCCTCCTTTCTTTACGAGCAGTACTTC. Amino acids: CASSSSDASFLYEQYF.

The V call is TRBV23-1, the J call TRBJ2-7; 11 bases are shared with TRBD1. TRBV23-1 is annotated as an ORF whose role is uncertain. The CDR3 length is 18 residues. V was pared by 6 bases and J by 1 base, with 14 bases of the junction left unmatched. CDR3 DNA sequence: TGCGCCAGCAGCATACAAAGGGGGACAGGGGGAGGATCCTACGAGCAGTACTTC. The encoded protein is CASSIQRGTGGGSYEQYF.

This clone was counted a single time. V is TRBV30 and J is TRBJ2-1, with TRBD2 matching over 7 bases. The junction had 13 bases not matched to a gene; V was cut back by 1 base and J by 7 bases. Germline CDR1 is GTSNPN and CDR2 is SVGIG (reference sequence). The CDR3 is 16 amino acids. The CDR3: CAWSGVGDYNPNEQFF. Here the CDR3 DNA reads TGTGCCTGGAGTGGGGTAGGGGACTACAACCCTAATGAGCAGTTCTTC.

The rearrangement uses TRBV6-6 and TRBJ2-7; D perhaps matches TRBD2 (5 bases). The CDR3 runs to 15 residues. In germline, CDR1 is MNHNY, CDR2 SVGAGI (reference sequence). The V and J ends lost 6 bases and 1 base respectively, with 16 bases between them. This chain's CDR3 is CASSSTFTGSYEQYF. The CDR3 nucleotides are TGTGCCAGCAGCAGCACCTTTACGGGGTCCTACGAGCAGTACTTC.

This chain joins TRBV7-9 and TRBJ2-7; 11 bases agree with TRBD2. V shed 3 bases, J shed 3 bases, and the junction held 1 base outside the gene matches. This CDR3 contains 14 residues. Germline V CDR1 and CDR2: SEHNR, FQNEAQ (reference sequence). The CDR3 is CASSLTSGNYEQYF. CDR3 DNA sequence: TGTGCCAGCAGCTTGACTAGCGGGAACTACGAGCAGTACTTC. Using reference TRBV7-9 and TRBJ2-7 for the parts outside the CDR3, the full variable domain is DTGVSQNPRHKITKRGQNVTFRCDPISEHNRLYWYRQTLGQGPEFLTYFQNEAQLEKSRLLSDRFSAERPKGSFSTLEIQRTEQGDSAMYLCASSLTSGNYEQYFGPGTRLTVT.

This clone was seen only once. The chain has TRBV4-1 and TRBJ2-3; TRBD2 agrees at 10 bases. CDR3 length: 18 residues. Germline V gene lookup returns CDR1 MGHRA and CDR2 YSYEKL. Unmatched junction bases numbered 9, after V lost 3 bases and J lost 0 bases. The chain's CDR3 is CASSHESTSGPSTDTQYF. The DNA for the CDR3 is TGCGCCAGCAGCCATGAATCGACTAGCGGGCCTAGCACAGATACGCAGTATTTT.

This chain connects TRBV7-2 to TRBJ2-7; 8 bases line up with TRBD2. Germline V gene data show CDR1 as SGHTA and CDR2 as FQGNSA. There are 13 residues in the CDR3. V was clipped by 5 bases and J by 3 bases; unmatched bases: 3. As DNA, the CDR3 is TGTGCCAGCAGCCATACTAGCGGCTACGAGCAGTACTTC. The encoded protein is CASSHTSGYEQYF.

The chain links TRBV7-3 to TRBJ2-2; tentatively, D is TRBD2 (7 bases). Between the trimmed V and J ends, which lost 5 bases and 1 base, there was a span of 14 bases. CDR3 length equals 16 residues. The germline gives CDR1 SGHTA, CDR2 FQGTGA. The CDR3 DNA is TGTGCCAGCAGCCCCCTCGGGGGGCGGAACACCGGGGAGCTGTTTTTT. Its protein is CASSPLGGRNTGELFF.

Concerning this clone: The same CDR3 is also encoded by other DNA sequences in this sample. This chain uses TRBV27 with TRBJ2-3; D gene uncertain. Germline V lookup: CDR1 MNHEY, CDR2 SMNVEV (reference sequence). The CDR3 consists of 14 residues. V was cut by 1 base and J by 2 bases, with 7 bases left in between. The CDR3 loop reads CASSLFGSTDTQYF. The CDR3 DNA reads TGTGCCAGCAGTTTATTTGGATCCACAGATACGCAGTATTTT.

This chain joins TRBV7-9 and TRBJ2-7; D unclear. Trimming stripped 0 bases from V and 4 bases from J, with 7 bases between. This CDR3 has 13 residues. The germline gives CDR1 SEHNR, CDR2 FQNEAQ (reference sequence). The CDR3 DNA reads TGTGCCAGCAGCTTAGCAGACACTTACGAGCAGTACTTC. Amino acids: CASSLADTYEQYF. The full variable domain, with the rest looked up from reference TRBV7-9 and TRBJ2-7, is DTGVSQNPRHKITKRGQNVTFRCDPISEHNRLYWYRQTLGQGPEFLTYFQNEAQLEKSRLLSDRFSAERPKGSFSTLEIQRTEQGDSAMYLCASSLADTYEQYFGPGTRLTVT.

This chain connects TRBV9 to TRBJ2-7; D is ambiguous. V gave up 0 bases and J gave up 5 bases, with 18 bases separating them. CDR3 size: 16 residues. Germline lookup yields CDR1 SGDLS and CDR2 YYNGEE. CDR3 sequence (DNA): TGTGCCAGCAGCGTAGGTGGCAGGCCTCCCGTCCACGAGCAGTACTTC. Amino acid sequence: CASSVGGRPPVHEQYF. Full variable domain (missing parts from reference TRBV9 and TRBJ2-7): DSGVTQTPKHLITATGQRVTLRCSPRSGDLSVYWYQQSLDQGLQFLIQYYNGEERAKGNILERFSAQQFPDLHSELNLSSLELGDSALYFCASSVGGRPPVHEQYFGPGTRLTVT.

Comment on this clone: Other nucleotide sequences in the sample specify the same CDR3. This chain joins TRBV11-2 and TRBJ2-7; D is unclear. The CDR3 is 12 residues long. Looked up from germline, CDR1 is SGHAT and CDR2 is FQNNGV. Trimming stripped 5 bases from V and 4 bases from J, with 9 bases between. CDR3 coding DNA: TGTGCCAGCAGCCTCCGGCCGTACGAGCAGTACTTC. Translation gives CASSLRPYEQYF.

The chain combines TRBV4-3 with TRBJ2-2; D uncertain. Trimming removed 1 base at V and 0 bases at J, with 12 bases between. The length of the CDR3 is 17 residues. Per the germline V gene, CDR1 is LGHNA and CDR2 is YSLEER. The DNA for the CDR3 is TGCGCCAGCAGCCAAGTAACGGGCGTACCGAACACCGGGGAGCTGTTTTTT. It codes for CASSQVTGVPNTGELFF.

This clone was picked up one time. V usage is TRBV7-9 and J usage is TRBJ1-3; D remains unclear. Germline V gives CDR1 SEHNR, CDR2 FQNEAQ (reference sequence). V lost 8 bases to trimming and J lost 0 bases, with 17 bases between them. This CDR3 is 16 amino acids long. The CDR3 DNA sequence: TGTGCCAGCCTTCGGGATAGGAGTTTCTCTGGAAACACCATATATTTT. Translation: CASLRDRSFSGNTIYF.

In its sample, this clone was seen once. V and J are TRBV7-9 and TRBJ2-5; 7 bases line up with TRBD2. The V gene end was trimmed by 8 bases and the J gene end by 3 bases; junction bases not matched to a gene: 3. Germline-derived CDR1 and CDR2 are SEHNR and FQNEAQ (reference sequence). This CDR3 comprises 12 residues. DNA for the CDR3: TGTGCCAGCGTTCGGGGGGAAGAGACCCAGTACTTC. This codes for CASVRGEETQYF. Full variable domain (remainder filled in from reference TRBV7-9 and TRBJ2-5): DTGVSQNPRHKITKRGQNVTFRCDPISEHNRLYWYRQTLGQGPEFLTYFQNEAQLEKSRLLSDRFSAERPKGSFSTLEIQRTEQGDSAMYLCASVRGEETQYFGPGTRLLVL.

The V call is TRBV7-9, the J call TRBJ2-2; 7 nucleotides agree with TRBD1. Germline loops: CDR1 SEHNR, CDR2 FQNEAQ (reference sequence). This CDR3 is built from 14 residues. Trimming cost V 5 bases and J 7 bases; bases outside gene matches: 7. CDR3 in amino acids: CASSSSTGHGELFF. CDR3 in DNA: TGTGCCAGCAGCAGCTCGACAGGGCACGGGGAGCTGTTTTTT.

The chain joins TRBV5-6 to TRBJ1-5; possibly TRBD1 for D (5 bases). The CDR3 consists of 14 residues. Per germline, CDR1 SGHDT and CDR2 YYEEEE. The V end lost 2 bases, the J end lost 6 bases, and 12 bases lay between the germline ends. The CDR3 loop reads CASSFLGEGQPQHF. The CDR3 nucleotides read TGTGCCAGCAGCTTTTTGGGGGAGGGTCAGCCCCAGCATTTT. Supplemented by reference TRBV5-6 and TRBJ1-5, the full variable domain reads DAGVTQSPTHLIKTRGQQVTLRCSPKSGHDTVSWYQQALGQGPQFIFQYYEEEERQRGNFPDRFSGHQFPNYSSELNVNALLLGDSALYLCASSFLGEGQPQHFGDGTRLSIL.

The chain is built from TRBV15 and TRBJ2-7; D possibly uses TRBD1 or TRBD2 (7 bases each). The CDR3 runs 14 residues. The V gene's germline CDR1 is LNHNV and CDR2 YYDKDF (reference sequence). With 5 bases removed from V and 3 bases from J, the gap between germline ends came to 14 bases. The CDR3 loop is CATSASGTVYEQYF. Here the CDR3 DNA reads TGTGCCACCAGCGCCAGCGGGACAGTCTACGAGCAGTACTTC. Using reference TRBV15 and TRBJ2-7 for the parts outside the CDR3, the full variable domain is DAMVIQNPRYQVTQFGKPVTLSCSQTLNHNVMYWYQQKSSQAPKLLFHYYDKDFNNEADTPDNFQSRRPNTSFCFLDIRSPGLGDTAMYLCATSASGTVYEQYFGPGTRLTVT.

The chain employs TRBV7-8 and TRBJ1-5; tentative D call: TRBD1 (5 bases). The CDR3 is 13 residues long. V lost 5 bases, J lost 4 bases, and 9 bases lay in between. The germline V gene encodes CDR1 SGHVS and CDR2 FQNEAQ. The CDR3 spells CASSPRQNQPQHF. The CDR3 nucleotides are TGTGCCAGCAGCCCAAGACAGAATCAGCCCCAGCATTTT. The full variable domain, rest sourced from reference TRBV7-8 and TRBJ1-5, is GAGVSQSPRYKVAKRGQDVALRCDPISGHVSLFWYQQALGQGPEFLTYFQNEAQLDKSGLPSDRFFAERPEGSVSTLKIQRTQQEDSAVYLCASSPRQNQPQHFGDGTRLSIL.

This clone has only one observation. The rearrangement uses TRBV7-9 and TRBJ2-1; D is undetermined. CDR1 SEHNR and CDR2 FQNEAQ come from the germline V gene (reference sequence). The V end was cut by 5 bases, the J end by 0 bases, with 11 bases between. The CDR3 extends over 15 amino acids. CDR3 sequence: CASSKGLVSYNEQFF. The CDR3, as DNA: TGTGCCAGCAGCAAGGGATTAGTCTCCTACAATGAGCAGTTCTTC.

This chain joins TRBV11-3 and TRBJ2-1, with D perhaps matching TRBD1 (5 bases). Germline CDR1 reads SGHNT; CDR2 reads YENEEA. Deletions cut 8 bases from V and 7 bases from J, with 18 bases between. This CDR3 contains 14 residues. The CDR3 protein is CASGPSTSGNEQFF. CDR3 bases: TGTGCCAGCGGGCCCTCGACGTCAGGGAATGAGCAGTTCTTC. Supplemented by reference TRBV11-3 and TRBJ2-1, the full variable domain reads EAGVVQSPRYKIIEKKQPVAFWCNPISGHNTLYWYLQNLGQGPELLIRYENEEAVDDSQLPKDRFSAERLKGVDSTLKIQPAELGDSAVYLCASGPSTSGNEQFFGPGTRLTVL.

The chain carries TRBV2 and TRBJ2-5; 7 bases line up with TRBD1. This CDR3 region has 13 residues. V was clipped by 10 bases and J by 1 base; unmatched bases: 6. Germline assignment: CDR1 SNHLY and CDR2 FYNNEI. Here the CDR3 reads CAIRDRTQETQYF. CDR3 DNA sequence: TGTGCCATCCGGGACAGAACCCAAGAGACCCAGTACTTC.

V usage is TRBV27 and J usage is TRBJ1-1, with 8 bases that match TRBD1. The junction had 7 bases not matched to a gene; V was cut back by 6 bases and J by 4 bases. The CDR3 is 14 amino acids. Looked up from germline, CDR1 is MNHEY and CDR2 is SMNVEV (reference sequence). In DNA, the CDR3 is TGTGCCAGCAGCGTAACAGGGGGTGTCACTGAAGCTTTCTTT. Protein product: CASSVTGGVTEAFF.

V gene TRBV30 combines with J gene TRBJ2-1; D ambiguous. This CDR3 has 17 residues. CDR1 and CDR2 from the germline V gene are GTSNPN and SVGIG (reference sequence). The V gene lost 0 bases and the J gene lost 0 bases, with 15 bases spanning the gap. Written as DNA, the CDR3 is TGTGCCTGGAGTGTACCGGATGTCGGTAACTCCTACAATGAGCAGTTCTTC. It encodes CAWSVPDVGNSYNEQFF.

This clone was seen just once. This chain uses TRBV14 with TRBJ2-5; TRBD2 aligns across 11 bases. Germline values: CDR1 SGHDN, CDR2 FVKESK. The junction had 5 bases not matched to a gene; V was cut back by 0 bases and J by 2 bases. The CDR3 length is 17 residues. CDR3 loop: CASSQEPGLAVQETQYF. The CDR3 DNA is TGTGCCAGCAGCCAAGAACCGGGACTAGCGGTGCAAGAGACCCAGTACTTC.